This T cell receptor (beta chain) was sequenced in a study of beta chain features in type 1 diabetes. The study's findings and limits: A moderate, significant TCRB CDR3 shortening appeared in type 1 diabetes across four CD4+ subsets. Patients with type 1 diabetes showed fewer VDJ junction insertions and more deletions.

CD4+ naive, central memory, regulatory and stem cell-like memory subsets were isolated by sorting on CD45RO/CCR7/CD25/CD127/CD95/CD27. Purities over 98% were achieved in all sorted populations. As to this clone: The antigen is not known.

The isolated RNA, all of it, was reverse transcribed, so expressed TCRB transcripts were what got sequenced. The average read count of naive, central memory and regulatory T cell samples was around 3.6 million. Here immunoSEQ multiplex PCR was the method, and the copy in TCRdb shows in-frame clones only, minus some. The profile shows roughly 50,000 clones, around 40% of them singletons. The germline gives CDR1 DFQATT, CDR2 SNEGSKA (reference sequence). Deletions cut 6 bases from V and 0 bases from J, with 5 bases between. This CDR3 has 11 residues. The sequence derives from a man under 40 with type 1 diabetes. V gene TRBV20-1 combines with J gene TRBJ1-1, with D unclear. Material for sequencing was Tregs from blood. The CDR3 region has the DNA TGCAGTGCAACTATGAACACTGAAGCTTTCTTT. Encoded protein: CSATMNTEAFF.